Included here is one T cell receptor (beta chain) sequence, with context. Its antigen remains unknown. This entry is derived from a study of shared clonotypes between healthy human individuals. The sequenced material, unsorted PBMC DNA, was run on ten immunoSEQ deep assay plates. The table came from immunoSEQ multiplex PCR; TCRdb's copy has only in-frame clones and leaves some out. The repertoire has approximately 470,000 clones, around four fifths of them found once; the top ten carry around 12%. Trimming removed 0 bases at V and 5 bases at J, with 17 bases between. The germline V gene encodes CDR1 LGHNA and CDR2 YNFKEQ. This CDR3 has 17 residues. Each unsorted sample relied on about 94 million PBMCs as its source of genomic DNA. Findings of the study overall: Only blood was sampled; tissue repertoires likely differ. Depth of sequencing was expected to influence donor clonotype sharing.

This TCR came from a woman in her 40s in good health. Some clones in this sample may be carry-over from other donors' samples. Input material: PBMCs. This chain joins TRBV4-2 and TRBJ2-1; tentative D call: TRBD2 (6 bases). In DNA form, the CDR3 reads TGTGCCAGCAGCCAAGATCGGTCGGCGGGAAGGCACAATGAGCAGTTCTTC. Its protein is CASSQDRSAGRHNEQFF.